This T cell receptor beta chain was profiled in a study of control samples from healthy donors and cancer patients. Generated by immunoSEQ multiplex PCR, the TCRdb table keeps only in-frame clones and is missing some. This sample has approximately 88,000 clones; approximately 90% occur once, and the top ten carry about 0.92%. CDR3 size: 15 residues. V was pared by 2 bases and J by 1 base, with 2 bases of the junction left unmatched. Germline loops: CDR1 SGHDT, CDR2 YYEEEE. The chain carries TRBV5-6 and TRBJ1-4; 7 bases fit TRBD1. The TCR sequence derives from a woman aged 25 to 45 in good health. Sequencing was performed on blood. CDR3 in DNA: TGTGCCAGCAGCTTACGACAGGGAACTAATGAAAAACTGTTTTTT. This translates into CASSLRQGTNEKLFF.